This TCR beta chain was identified during a study of blood T cell repertoires in COVID-19. Overall study context: The cDNA or gDNA used as material had been derived from T cells, B-cell-depleted T cells, or PBMCs.

Original data processing: Amplification from reference gene primers served as the basis for estimated nucleated cell counts. Clones were sequenced by immunoSEQ multiplex PCR, and TCRdb holds only the in-frame ones, with some missing. V, J and clone size are those of that table, while D and trimming were read from the DNA. The table records some 120,000 clones, 82% of them present only once. Regarding this clone: Within the sample, other DNA sequences also encode this same CDR3.

Trimming removed 5 bases at V and 2 bases at J, with 6 bases between. The CDR3 has 12 residues. This rearrangement joins TRBV12-3 or TRBV12-4 to TRBJ1-2; D may be TRBD1 (5 bases). This receptor was taken from a man aged 70 or older with active or convalescent COVID-19. Sequencing input: peripheral blood. DNA of the CDR3: TGTGCCAGCAGTCGGGGGAACTATGGCTACACCTTC. This encodes CASSRGNYGYTF.